This T cell receptor beta chain originates from a study of blood T cells in healthy people across ages. As regards this clonotype: Its antigen is unidentified.

Points from the study as a whole: Strong correlation was found linking TCR beta diversity to naive T cell percentage. Not knowing donor CMV status may have confounded expanded clonotype changes.

Each sample provided at least 6 micrograms of extracted total RNA. A J-beta primer mix and a sample-barcoded 5' primer were used in a second PCR of roughly 6 to 12 cycles. One entry per CDR3 protein, called by TCRdb with MiXCR from the 5' RACE reads. The table records approximately 790,000 distinct CDR3 sequences, under 80% of them present only once. CDR3 size: 13 residues. Germline CDR1 reads MNHEY; CDR2 reads SMNVEV (reference sequence). V was pared by 5 bases and J by 4 bases, with 10 bases between. The TCR was taken from a man aged 30 to 39 in good health. Sequenced: blood. V usage is TRBV27 and J usage is TRBJ2-3; D is unclear. Here the CDR3 DNA reads TGTGCCAGCAGTCCATCGCATTCAGATACGCAGTATTTT. Translation: CASSPSHSDTQYF.